The source of this T cell receptor (beta chain) is a study of blood T cell repertoires in COVID-19 (dated by TCRdb to 2018 to 2020). With respect to the entire study: Samples from collaborators originated in the United States, Italy and Spain and spanned both the acute and convalescent phases of COVID-19. The material from the prospective study consisted of cDNA or gDNA derived from T cells, B-cell-depleted T cells, or PBMCs. Subjects who had been exposed to COVID-19, were actively infected with it, or had recovered from it provided the deeply sampled blood TCRbeta repertoires that made up the dataset. A freely available public database, intended as a resource for researchers studying the immune response to SARS-CoV-2, is where the repertoires were released. Samples were obtained from the ongoing ImmuneRACE study (first 160 participants) and from approximately 1,200 subjects provided by 6 global collaborators. Sample metadata almost always included a de-identified subject ID, COVID-19 status, age in years and sex. Where HLA class I and class II types were available, the types were taken from metadata supplied by the sample provider, not from assay-based typing.

In Seattle, one collaborating source enrolled patients while the infection was active and tracked those patients longitudinally over the course of disease. Whole blood was collected in K2EDTA tubes by collaborating institutions according to the institutions' own protocols. For TCRbeta analysis, collaborators shipped samples in one of three forms: frozen whole blood, isolated PBMCs, or DNA extracted from either of those sample types. Concerning this clone: Its antigen is currently not known. One base away there is no much larger clone; base qualities are not given.

Germline trimming amounts to 3 bases on V and 7 bases on J, with 8 as the count of junction bases outside the gene matches. CDR1 SEHNR and CDR2 FQNEAQ were looked up in the germline V gene (reference sequence). The CDR3, from cysteine to phenylalanine, totals 14 residues. Of all the DNA, just the CDR3 is kept, 42 bases in frame from base 1. TCRbeta CDR3 regions were amplified from genomic DNA using the immunoSEQ Assay, a bias-controlled multiplex PCR. Under the source paper's analysis protocol: Within the assay, amplification of reference gene primers was used to estimate how many nucleated cells each sample contained. To quantify the absolute abundance of each unique TCRbeta CDR3 rearrangement, sequence reads were collapsed and filtered. For each sample, productive Simpson clonality was calculated as the square root of Simpson's diversity index across productive rearrangements. What TCRdb holds here is the immuneACCESS table cut down to in-frame rearrangements. Part of the clones is not present; checked against another copy, under half of the missing clones reflect an unresolved V gene, and the others are unexplained. That table supplies the V and J calls and clone size; D and trimming were determined from the DNA. The table for this sample lists tens of thousands of clones; roughly 80% of them were counted only once. Of the sample, about 15% is held by the ten largest clones.

Study-level results and caveats: Clinical and demographic metadata were provided uncurated, with the amount varying by source and participant.

Recombination linked TRBV7-9 to TRBJ1-2, and TRBD1 aligns with 7 junction nucleotides. This TCR was sampled from a man aged 55 to 70 with COVID-19, enrolled during active disease. Sequencing input: peripheral blood. The DNA reads TGTGCCAGCAGCTTGACAGGGCTACTAGGTGGCTACACCTTC. Translated, it reads CASSLTGLLGGYTF.